The 5 T cell receptor beta chains below come from one sample, sequenced in a study of blood T cell repertoires in COVID-19. TCRdb's table, derived via immunoSEQ multiplex PCR, lists solely in-frame clones and lacks some. The data show more than 250,000 clones, approximately 92% seen once. Sequenced input: PBMCs or T cells enriched from blood (not recorded which). Receptor source: a woman in her twenties or thirties who had recovered from COVID-19.

V is TRBV6-4 and J is TRBJ2-3, with a possible D match to TRBD2 (5 bases). Trimming shortened V by 2 bases and J by 0 bases, and 6 bases separated the two germline ends. Germline V gene lookup returns CDR1 MRHNA and CDR2 SNTAGT. The CDR3 is 14 residues long. The CDR3, as DNA: TGTGCCAGCAGTGACGGCGGGAGCACAGATACGCAGTATTTT. This codes for CASSDGGSTDTQYF.

The rearrangement links TRBV9 to TRBJ1-3; possibly TRBD1 for D (5 bases). Trimming left V 1 base short and J 0 bases short, with 14 bases between. The CDR3 runs to 17 residues. Looked up from germline, CDR1 is SGDLS and CDR2 is YYNGEE. The CDR3 region has the DNA TGTGCCAGCAGCGTATTTGACAGATCACCCTCTGGAAACACCATATATTTT. Its translation is CASSVFDRSPSGNTIYF.

The gene calls are TRBV5-1 and TRBJ1-3; perhaps TRBD1 as D (6 bases). CDR1 and CDR2 (germline): SGHRS, YFSETQ. This CDR3 has 16 amino acids. V was cut by 0 bases and J by 0 bases, with 10 bases left in between. The CDR3 sequence: CASSLEPDSSGNTIYF. As DNA, the CDR3 is TGCGCCAGCAGCTTGGAACCGGACAGCTCTGGAAACACCATATATTTT.

This chain links TRBV5-1 with TRBJ1-2; 8 bases align to TRBD1. The ends lost 1 base at V and 4 bases at J; junction bases unmatched: 3. The CDR3 is 14 amino acids. The germline CDR1 and CDR2 sequences are SGHRS and YFSETQ. In nucleotides, the CDR3 is TGCGCCAGCAGCTTGACAGGGGGAGTCTATGGCTACACCTTC. It translates to CASSLTGGVYGYTF.

The chain has TRBV29-1 and TRBJ1-2, with D possibly matching TRBD1 (5 bases). CDR3 length: 13 amino acids. With 5 bases removed from V and 6 bases from J, the gap between germline ends came to 16 bases. Germline loops: CDR1 SQVTM, CDR2 ANQGSEA. CDR3 in DNA: TGCAGCGTTAAATTCCAAGGGGAGGATGGCTACACCTTC. Translation: CSVKFQGEDGYTF.